The 32 T cell receptor beta chains in this list originate from one sample, sequenced in a study of blood T cell repertoires in COVID-19. Sequencing was performed with immunoSEQ multiplex PCR; in TCRdb, only in-frame clones are kept and a portion is missing. In the table there are about 86,000 clones, approximately 90% of which are singletons. Sequenced sample: PBMCs or T cells enriched from blood (not recorded which). The receptors stem from a woman between 50 and 59 years old with acute COVID-19.

In regard to this clone: One end of the junction is discordant with germline, which a read error may explain. The genes are TRBV7-2 and TRBJ2-3, with 11 bases lining up with TRBD2. This CDR3 is built from 14 residues. Germline V CDR1 and CDR2: SGHTA, FQGNSA. In nucleotides, the CDR3 is TGTGCCAGCAGCCTAGCGGGAGGAATAGATACGCAGTATTTT. As protein: CASSLAGGIDTQYF.

The rearrangement links TRBV19 to TRBJ1-1; no reliable D call. The germline CDR1 and CDR2 sequences are LNHDA and SQIVND (reference sequence). V lost 2 bases and J lost 7, with 8 bases in between. The CDR3 consists of 12 residues. Written as DNA, the CDR3 is TGTGCCAGTAGTATATCAGGTGGTGAAGCTTTCTTT. This sequence encodes CASSISGGEAFF.

The gene calls are TRBV6-1 and TRBJ2-7; TRBD2 matches 7 bases. V shed 3 bases, J shed 1 base, and the junction held 21 bases outside the gene matches. Germline V gene sequence: CDR1 MNHNS, CDR2 SASEGT. There are 20 residues in the CDR3. CDR3 sequence: CASSEGRGRDQRGLSYEQYF. The CDR3 DNA sequence: TGTGCCAGCAGTGAGGGGCGGGGTAGGGACCAGCGGGGCCTATCCTACGAGCAGTACTTC.

This sequence joins TRBV24-1 and TRBJ2-7; D may be TRBD2 (6 bases). Germline assignment: CDR1 KGHDR and CDR2 SFDVKD. The V and J ends lost 0 bases and 6 bases respectively, with 26 bases between them. The CDR3 runs to 19 residues. The CDR3 protein is CATSDLSILGREVLREQYF. In DNA form, the CDR3 reads TGTGCCACCAGTGATTTGTCGATTTTGGGCAGGGAGGTCCTTCGCGAGCAGTACTTC.

Points on this clone: Other DNA sequences in this sample translate to the same CDR3. The V call is TRBV5-4, the J call TRBJ2-2; possible D gene TRBD1, 6 bases. V lost 4 bases and J lost 7, with 14 bases in between. Germline CDR1 and CDR2: SGHNT and YYREEE (reference sequence). The CDR3 extends over 14 amino acids. The CDR3 loop reads CASSVQGLDGELFF. As DNA, the CDR3 is TGTGCCAGCAGCGTACAGGGCCTAGACGGGGAGCTGTTTTTT. Looking up the rest from reference TRBV5-4 and TRBJ2-2 gives the full variable domain: ETGVTQSPTHLIKTRGQQVTLRCSSQSGHNTVSWYQQALGQGPQFIFQYYREEENGRGNFPPRFSGLQFPNYSSELNVNALELDDSALYLCASSVQGLDGELFFGEGSRLTVL.

This chain connects TRBV2 to TRBJ2-3, with 10 positions matching TRBD1. With 3 bases clipped from V and 0 bases from J, the junction kept 3 bases outside the gene matches. The CDR3 runs 16 residues. Per the germline V gene, CDR1 is SNHLY and CDR2 is FYNNEI. CDR3 sequence: CASSEGQGPSTDTQYF. The DNA for the CDR3 is TGTGCCAGCAGTGAGGGACAGGGGCCTAGCACAGATACGCAGTATTTT.

This clone has just a few counts. The CDR3 region is CASSLLAAFYNEQFF. In DNA, the CDR3 is TGTGCCAGCAGCTTATTAGCGGCCTTTTACAATGAGCAGTTCTTC. The rearrangement links TRBV7-9 to TRBJ2-1, with TRBD2 as a possible D gene (6 bases). V was shortened by 2 bases and J by 4 bases, with 12 bases between the two germline ends. The CDR3 sequence is 15 residues long. Looked up from germline, CDR1 is SEHNR and CDR2 is FQNEAQ (reference sequence).

V and J are TRBV28 and TRBJ2-5; D unresolved. Trimming removed 3 bases from V and 4 bases from J, with 12 bases in between. This CDR3 is built from 14 residues. Germline assignment: CDR1 MDHEN and CDR2 SYDVKM. CDR3 nucleotides: TGTGCCAGCAGTTTTAACTTCGGTCGAGAGACCCAGTACTTC. It specifies CASSFNFGRETQYF.

The DNA of the CDR3 is TGTGCCAGCAGCCATCAAGGGAGGACGTACCAAGAGACCCAGTACTTC. It translates to CASSHQGRTYQETQYF. This rearrangement joins TRBV14 to TRBJ2-5; possible D gene TRBD2, 6 bases. Germline values: CDR1 SGHDN, CDR2 FVKESK. The CDR3 consists of 16 residues. Trimming removed 3 bases at V and 0 bases at J, with 14 bases between.

The DNA for the CDR3 is TGTGCCACCAGTGATAACACGGGACAGGTGTACAATGAGCAGTTCTTC. Translating gives CATSDNTGQVYNEQFF. V and J are TRBV24-1 and TRBJ2-1; 8 nucleotides agree with TRBD1. The V and J ends lost 3 bases and 4 bases, in that order; junction bases with no gene match: 7. This CDR3 is built from 16 residues. Germline CDR1 reads KGHDR; CDR2 reads SFDVKD.

This rearrangement joins TRBV27 to TRBJ2-2; weak D call: TRBD2 (5 bases). Germline V gene lookup returns CDR1 MNHEY and CDR2 SMNVEV (reference sequence). The V end was cut by 5 bases, the J end by 4 bases, with 17 bases between. The CDR3 is made up of 16 amino acids. Written as DNA, the CDR3 is TGTGCCAGCAGTCCTGGAACTAGGGCGAGCACCGGGGAGCTGTTTTTT. Its translation is CASSPGTRASTGELFF.

The chain combines TRBV9 with TRBJ1-6; D is uncertain. Trimming cost V 0 bases and J 7 bases, with 11 bases left between them. There are 15 residues in the CDR3. Germline-derived CDR1 and CDR2 are SGDLS and YYNGEE. The CDR3: CASSVVASTNSPLHF. The CDR3, as DNA: TGTGCCAGCAGCGTAGTCGCGTCCACGAATTCACCCCTCCACTTT.

The chain employs TRBV18 and TRBJ1-1; 7 nucleotides match TRBD1. Germline trimming cut 4 bases from V and 1 base from J; bases unmatched to any gene: 3. The CDR3 consists of 14 residues. Per germline, CDR1 KGHSH and CDR2 LQKENI. The CDR3 spells CASSRGTENTEAFF. CDR3 sequence (DNA): TGTGCCAGCTCACGGGGGACAGAGAACACTGAAGCTTTCTTT.

The J gene is TRBJ2-1, the V gene TRBV6-2 or TRBV6-3, with TRBD1 identical over 10 bases. Losses at the gene ends were 3 bases for V and 7 bases for J; bases not matched to a gene: 15. CDR1 and CDR2 from the germline V gene are MNHEY and SVGEGT. The CDR3 length is 18 residues. This chain's CDR3 is CASSYPTAGQGLRNEQFF. The CDR3 DNA follows: TGTGCCAGCAGTTATCCCACAGCGGGACAGGGGCTGAGGAATGAGCAGTTCTTC.

Points on this clone: Germline and junction disagree at one end, which may indicate a read error. The V and J genes are TRBV7-7 and TRBJ2-5, with D perhaps matching TRBD1 (6 bases). CDR3 length equals 13 residues. From germline, CDR1 is SSHAT and CDR2 FNYEAQ (reference sequence). For the CDR3, the DNA is TGTGCTAGCAGCTTACAAGGGGGTTCGACCCAGTACTTC. It is translated as CASSLQGGSTQYF.

The chain uses TRBV11-2 and TRBJ2-2; 8 bases are a match to TRBD1. Germline-derived CDR1 and CDR2 are SGHAT and FQNNGV. J lost 5 bases, V lost 5 bases, and 7 bases had no gene match. The CDR3 is 15 amino acids. CDR3 amino acids: CASSRGQGNTGELFF. DNA of the CDR3: TGTGCCAGCAGCCGCGGACAGGGAAATACCGGGGAGCTGTTTTTT.

The chain employs TRBV3-1 (or the pseudogene TRBV3-2) and TRBJ1-6, with D possibly being TRBD1 (6 bases). V shed 5 bases and J shed 9 bases, with 20 bases lying between them. This CDR3 has 16 residues. Germline lookup yields CDR1 LGHDT and CDR2 YNNKEL (reference sequence). The CDR3 nucleotides are TGTGCCAGCAGCGAACACAGGGCTCACCTTGGTTCACCCCTCCACTTT. Translation: CASSEHRAHLGSPLHF.

This clone was counted only a few times. The V call is TRBV30, the J call TRBJ1-2, with 8 positions matching TRBD1. Germline CDR1 is GTSNPN and CDR2 is SVGIG (reference sequence). CDR3 length equals 14 residues. J gave up 8 bases and V 2 bases, and 10 bases lay outside the gene matches. In DNA, the CDR3 is TGTGCCTGGAGTTGGGGAGGACAGGGTGCAGGCTACACCTTC. Translating gives CAWSWGGQGAGYTF.

The CDR3 DNA reads TGTGCCAGCAGCCAAGACAGGGGGAGGTCTGAAGCTTTCTTT. As protein: CASSQDRGRSEAFF. This chain links TRBV4-2 with TRBJ1-1, with 7 bases lining up with TRBD1. The CDR3 loop spans 14 amino acids. V trimming: 0 bases; J trimming: 6 bases; junction bases outside the gene matches: 4. Germline V gene lookup returns CDR1 LGHNA and CDR2 YNFKEQ.

The V call is TRBV6-5, the J call TRBJ2-2; 7 bases fit TRBD2. Germline V gene data show CDR1 as MNHEY and CDR2 as SVGAGI. The CDR3 is 16 amino acids. V lost 1 base, J lost 6 bases, and 8 bases stayed unmatched. The CDR3 reads CASSYLGGGPPGELFF. In nucleotides, the CDR3 is TGTGCCAGCAGTTACTTGGGGGGAGGGCCCCCCGGGGAGCTGTTTTTT.

This sequence joins TRBV4-2 and TRBJ2-7; no firm D call. Germline CDR1 and CDR2: LGHNA and YNFKEQ. V was pared by 4 bases and J by 6 bases, with 13 bases between. This CDR3 has 13 amino acids. The CDR3 DNA is TGTGCCAGCAGCCCCGGCGGATATGGCGAGCAGTACTTC. The encoded protein is CASSPGGYGEQYF.

The V call is TRBV2, the J call TRBJ2-3; 8 bases are shared with TRBD1. CDR1 SNHLY and CDR2 FYNNEI come from the germline V gene. This CDR3 has 14 residues. Trimming took 7 bases from V and 5 from J; bases not matched to a gene: 8. The CDR3 DNA follows: TGTGCCAGCATCGGGGACAGGCCAGTAGATACGCAGTATTTT. Protein product: CASIGDRPVDTQYF.

The chain recombines TRBV30 with TRBJ2-1; TRBD2 agrees at 7 bases. Germline values: CDR1 GTSNPN, CDR2 SVGIG (reference sequence). This CDR3 region has 13 residues. J was trimmed by 8 bases and V by 0 bases; bases with no gene match: 4. CDR3 sequence: CAWSVAGGYEQFF. The CDR3 bases are TGTGCCTGGAGTGTTGCCGGGGGGTATGAGCAGTTCTTC.

The chain joins TRBV12-3 or TRBV12-4 to TRBJ2-7, with D possibly being TRBD2 (5 bases). The CDR3 consists of 13 residues. Trimming took off 3 bases at V and 7 bases at J, with 13 bases between the two ends. This CDR3 is CASSFREDSEQYF. Written as DNA, the CDR3 is TGTGCCAGCAGTTTCCGGGAAGATTCTGAGCAGTACTTC.

V usage is TRBV6-6 and J usage is TRBJ1-1, with 7 bases aligning to TRBD1. Germline values: CDR1 MNHNY, CDR2 SVGAGI (reference sequence). The CDR3 length is 17 residues. V trimming: 5 bases; J trimming: 3 bases; junction bases outside the gene matches: 15. CDR3: CASSRVPGQTVYTEAFF. For the CDR3, the DNA is TGTGCCAGCAGTCGAGTTCCGGGACAGACAGTTTACACTGAAGCTTTCTTT.

The chain uses TRBV30 and TRBJ2-7, with TRBD2 as a possible D gene (5 bases). This CDR3 spans 15 amino acids. Germline V lookup: CDR1 GTSNPN, CDR2 SVGIG (reference sequence). Deletions cut 0 bases from V and 6 bases from J, with 18 bases between. This CDR3 reads CAWSVLGLLTAEQYF. The CDR3 DNA reads as TGTGCCTGGAGTGTACTAGGGCTCCTAACCGCCGAGCAGTACTTC.

The CDR3 sequence: CAISESASGSRAGELFF. DNA of the CDR3: TGTGCCATCAGTGAGTCGGCTAGCGGGAGTAGGGCCGGGGAGCTGTTTTTT. V gene TRBV10-3 combines with J gene TRBJ2-2, with 10 bases fitting TRBD2. With 0 bases clipped from V and 6 bases from J, the junction kept 7 bases outside the gene matches. Germline assignment: CDR1 ENHRY and CDR2 SYGVKD. The CDR3 runs 17 residues.

The J gene is TRBJ2-7, the V gene TRBV18; a possible D gene is TRBD2 (6 bases). Trimming stripped 1 base from V and 3 bases from J, with 16 bases between. CDR3 size: 16 residues. Germline V CDR1 and CDR2: KGHSH, LQKENI. The CDR3 DNA follows: TGTGCCAGCTCACCACAAACCGGGACTCTGGGCTACGAGCAGTACTTC. This translates into CASSPQTGTLGYEQYF.

The chain employs TRBV7-2 and TRBJ1-2; D uncertain. Germline CDR1 SGHTA, CDR2 FQGNSA. The V gene lost 8 bases and the J gene lost 5 bases, with 6 bases spanning the gap. The CDR3 runs 10 residues. The CDR3 DNA sequence: TGTGCCAGCGGAGAGTATGGCTACACCTTC. The encoded protein is CASGEYGYTF.

The chain employs TRBV7-2 and TRBJ2-7, with 10 positions matching TRBD1. Germline V CDR1 and CDR2: SGHTA, FQGNSA. The V and J ends lost 3 bases and 4 bases, in that order; junction bases with no gene match: 6. CDR3 length: 15 amino acids. The CDR3 DNA reads TGTGCCAGCAGCTTCCAGGGACAGGGGACGTACGAGCAGTACTTC. It codes for CASSFQGQGTYEQYF.

This clone was counted once. The V call is TRBV12-3 or TRBV12-4, the J call TRBJ1-1, with 8 bases aligning to TRBD1. Losses at the gene ends were 7 bases for V and 4 bases for J; bases not matched to a gene: 2. CDR3 length: 12 residues. CDR3 coding DNA: TGTGCCAGCACCACAGGGGGCACTGAAGCTTTCTTT. Translating it yields CASTTGGTEAFF.

The chain employs TRBV7-2 and TRBJ2-7; 10 bases are a match to TRBD2. V lost 2 bases to trimming and J lost 5 bases; unmatched junction nucleotides: 3. The CDR3 is 14 residues long. The germline CDR1 and CDR2 sequences are SGHTA and FQGNSA. The CDR3: CASSLKREGHEQYF. The CDR3 DNA reads as TGTGCCAGCAGCTTAAAGCGGGAGGGCCACGAGCAGTACTTC.